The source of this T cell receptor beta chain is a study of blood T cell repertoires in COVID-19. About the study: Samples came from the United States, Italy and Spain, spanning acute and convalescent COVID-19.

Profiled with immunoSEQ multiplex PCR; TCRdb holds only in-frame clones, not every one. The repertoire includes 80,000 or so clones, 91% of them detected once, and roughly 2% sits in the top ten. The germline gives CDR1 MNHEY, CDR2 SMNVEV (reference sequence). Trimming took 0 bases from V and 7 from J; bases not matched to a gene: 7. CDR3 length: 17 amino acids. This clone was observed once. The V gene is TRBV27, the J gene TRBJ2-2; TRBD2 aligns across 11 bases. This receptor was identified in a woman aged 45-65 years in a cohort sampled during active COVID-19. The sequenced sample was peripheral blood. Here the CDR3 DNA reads TGTGCCAGCAGTTTATCTAGCGGGAGGGCCCTCGGCGGGGAGCTGTTTTTT. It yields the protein CASSLSSGRALGGELFF.